This is a list of T cell receptor beta chains from one sample in a study of cytomegalovirus exposure and HLA in healthy donors. Data came from immunoSEQ multiplex PCR; TCRdb stores just in-frame clones and leaves some out. The sample has around 120,000 clones; nearly 80% are singletons. Sequencing was carried out using PBMCs. The origin of the receptors is a woman in her 30s in good health and CMV-seropositive. Each CDR3 is given with its conserved first and last residue. The D gene is left open where the match is weak. The listing skips clone size in some rows; elsewhere it reads once, few, many or a size class.

>NA|TRBV30|TRBJ1-1|NA
CAWSELRLHEAFF
TGTGCCTGGAGTGAATTACGACTTCATGAAGCTTTCTTT
>NA|TRBV29-1|TRBJ2-2|few
CSAWTETNTGELFF
TGCAGCGCATGGACAGAGACTAACACCGGGGAGCTGTTTTTT
>NA|TRBV18|TRBJ1-2|NA
CASSPQGGPNYGYTF
TGTGCCAGCTCACCTCAGGGTGGTCCTAACTATGGCTACACCTTC
>NA|TRBV27|TRBJ1-5|NA
CASSLGGAGNQPQHF
TGTGCCAGCAGTTTGGGGGGGGCAGGCAATCAGCCCCAGCATTTT
>TRBD1|TRBV10-3|TRBJ2-7|few
CAITQTGIEQYF
TGTGCCATCACCCAGACAGGGATCGAGCAGTACTTC
>TRBD2|TRBV4-1|TRBJ2-4|NA
CASSRETRTSADKNIQYF
TGCGCCAGCAGTCGGGAGACTCGGACTAGCGCAGACAAAAACATTCAGTACTTC
>NA|TRBV15|TRBJ2-1|once
CATSENNEQFF
TGTGCCACCAGCGAGAACAATGAGCAGTTCTTC
>TRBD1|TRBV5-1|TRBJ2-7|few
CASSLGQGDYEQYF
TGCGCCAGCAGCTTGGGTCAGGGGGACTACGAGCAGTACTTC
>NA|TRBV15|TRBJ1-1|NA
CAASRGSEQGNTEAFF
TGTGCCGCCAGCAGAGGGTCCGAACAGGGGAACACTGAAGCTTTCTTT
>NA|TRBV18|TRBJ2-3|NA
CASSPTRSTDTQYF
TGTGCCAGCTCACCAACTCGAAGCACAGATACGCAGTATTTT
>TRBD2|TRBV19|TRBJ2-3|NA
CASSSAGGSDTQYF
TGTGCCAGTAGTAGCGCGGGGGGCTCAGATACGCAGTATTTT
>NA|TRBV14|TRBJ2-7|NA
CASSYGAAQYF
TGTGCCAGCAGCTATGGGGCAGCGCAGTACTTC
>NA|TRBV7-3|TRBJ1-1|NA
CASSLSEGAEAFF
TGTGCCAGCAGCTTATCTGAGGGAGCTGAAGCTTTCTTT
>TRBD1|TRBV28|TRBJ2-1|NA
CASRLTGGWGNEQFF
TGTGCCAGCAGGCTTACAGGGGGCTGGGGAAATGAGCAGTTCTTC
>TRBD1|TRBV7-9|TRBJ1-1|NA
CASSLFQGATEAFF
TGTGCCAGCAGCTTATTTCAGGGGGCAACTGAAGCTTTCTTT
>NA|TRBV9|TRBJ2-5|NA
CASSVDWGEETQYF
TGTGCCAGCAGCGTAGACTGGGGGGAAGAGACCCAGTACTTC
>NA|TRBV20-1|TRBJ1-1|few
CSDQGDTEAFF
TGCAGTGATCAGGGCGACACTGAAGCTTTCTTT
>TRBD2|TRBV29-1|TRBJ2-3|NA
CSVEGSGGGTDTQYF
TGCAGCGTTGAAGGTTCGGGGGGTGGGACAGATACGCAGTATTTT
>TRBD1|TRBV25-1|TRBJ1-5|NA
CASRTGASFQPQHF
TGTGCCAGCAGGACAGGGGCGTCGTTTCAGCCCCAGCATTTT
>TRBD1|TRBV5-6|TRBJ1-2|NA
CASSYRDRKAYGYTF
TGTGCCAGCTCATACCGGGACAGGAAGGCCTATGGCTACACCTTC
>NA|TRBV9|TRBJ1-2|NA
CASSVDSGGYTF
TGTGCCAGCAGCGTGGACAGCGGTGGCTACACCTTC
>NA|TRBV5-1|TRBJ1-1|NA
CASSLEAGMGTEAFF
TGCGCCAGCAGCTTGGAAGCAGGGATGGGCACTGAAGCTTTCTTT
>NA|TRBV29-1|TRBJ1-2|NA
CSVWGDYGYTF
TGCAGCGTTTGGGGGGACTATGGCTACACCTTC
>TRBD2|TRBV7-6|TRBJ2-2|NA
CASRLVSTSGADTGELFF
TGTGCCAGCAGATTAGTTTCGACTAGCGGGGCCGACACCGGGGAGCTGTTTTTT
>NA|TRBV23-1|TRBJ1-6|NA
CASPSQGLAFNSPLHF
TGCGCCAGCCCGAGTCAGGGACTCGCTTTTAATTCACCCCTCCACTTT
>TRBD1|TRBV29-1|TRBJ1-1|NA
CSVERDRGTTEAFF
TGCAGCGTTGAGCGGGACAGGGGAACTACTGAAGCTTTCTTT
>TRBD1|TRBV29-1|TRBJ2-3|NA
CSVEGQGVDTQYF
TGCAGCGTTGAAGGACAGGGAGTAGATACGCAGTATTTT
>TRBD1|TRBV7-9|TRBJ2-1|NA
CASSPGTATNEQFF
TGTGCCAGCAGCCCCGGGACAGCAACCAATGAGCAGTTCTTC
>NA|TRBV7-9|TRBJ2-7|NA
CASSHRQGGDEQYF
TGTGCCAGCAGCCACAGACAGGGAGGCGACGAGCAGTACTTC
>TRBD2|TRBV28|TRBJ2-5|NA
CASRMAGLAGAVGETQYF
TGTGCCAGCAGGATGGCAGGGCTAGCGGGGGCCGTGGGGGAGACCCAGTACTTC
>NA|TRBV2|TRBJ2-5|NA
CASSDRGALKETQYF
TGTGCCAGCAGTGACAGGGGTGCGTTGAAAGAGACCCAGTACTTC
>TRBD1|TRBV30|TRBJ1-3|NA
CAWRQGAFGAIYF
TGTGCCTGGAGGCAGGGGGCCTTCGGCGCCATATATTTT
>NA|TRBV27|TRBJ1-1|NA
CASTLPAPRPLNTEAFF
TGTGCCAGCACCCTTCCGGCCCCTAGGCCATTGAACACTGAAGCTTTCTTT
>NA|TRBV18|TRBJ2-2|NA
CASSSMPPGGNTGELFF
TGTGCCAGCTCATCGATGCCTCCCGGGGGGAACACCGGGGAGCTGTTTTTT
>TRBD2|TRBV15|TRBJ2-1|NA
CATSSPGLAGGQSSYNEQFF
TGTGCCACCAGCAGCCCGGGACTAGCGGGGGGCCAGAGCTCCTACAATGAGCAGTTCTTC
>NA|TRBV2|TRBJ2-3|NA
CASKAGAAFSTDTQYF
TGTGCCAGCAAGGCAGGGGCGGCTTTTAGCACAGATACGCAGTATTTT
>NA|TRBV6-5|TRBJ1-4|NA
CASRQVNEKLFF
TGTGCCAGCAGGCAGGTTAATGAAAAACTGTTTTTT
>NA|TRBV18|TRBJ1-2|NA
CASSPGREGYTF
TGTGCCAGCTCACCAGGGAGGGAAGGCTACACCTTC
>TRBD1|TRBV7-3|TRBJ2-7|NA
CASSLDRGSYEQYF
TGTGCCAGCAGCTTGGACAGGGGCTCCTACGAGCAGTACTTC
>NA|TRBV7-3|TRBJ2-2|few
CASSPSQAGELFF
TGTGCCAGCAGCCCATCACAAGCCGGGGAGCTGTTTTTT
>NA|TRBV5-1|TRBJ1-1|few
CASSLGTGMNTEAFF
TGCGCCAGCAGCTTGGGTACGGGGATGAACACTGAAGCTTTCTTT
>TRBD1|TRBV15|TRBJ2-7|once
CATSSERQGPYEQYF
TGTGCCACCAGCAGTGAGAGACAGGGTCCCTACGAGCAGTACTTC
>NA|TRBV5-1|TRBJ2-3|NA
CASSFGTPTDTQYF
TGCGCCAGCAGCTTCGGGACTCCCACAGATACGCAGTATTTT
>TRBD1|TRBV19|TRBJ1-1|NA
CASSPAGTGRFEAFF
TGTGCCAGTAGCCCCGCCGGGACAGGGAGATTTGAAGCTTTCTTT
>TRBD1|TRBV4-3|TRBJ1-2|NA
CASSPGTGGYGYTF
TGCGCCAGCAGCCCGGGGACAGGAGGCTATGGCTACACCTTC
>TRBD1|TRBV29-1|TRBJ1-2|NA
CSAGGGTGAGYTF
TGCAGCGCCGGGGGGGGGACAGGGGCTGGCTACACCTTC